These 3 T cell receptor beta chains came from one sample sequenced in a study of blood T cell repertoires in COVID-19. The data were produced by immunoSEQ multiplex PCR, yet TCRdb's version contains in-frame clones alone and is incomplete. The table shows 400,000 or so clones, with 75% to 90% occurring only once. Input material: peripheral blood. These receptors were collected from a woman aged 40 to 55 with COVID-19, enrolled during active disease.

The chain's CDR3 is CASIGSVGSTEAFF. CDR3 DNA: TGTGCCAGCATAGGCTCAGTGGGGAGCACTGAAGCTTTCTTT. This chain uses TRBV2 with TRBJ1-1, with unresolved D. This CDR3 contains 14 residues. From germline, CDR1 is SNHLY and CDR2 FYNNEI. V lost 7 bases and J lost 4, with 16 bases in between.

The genes are TRBV6-5 and TRBJ1-6; D gene unclear. This CDR3 is built from 14 residues. CDR1 and CDR2 (germline): MNHEY, SVGAGI. V gave up 7 bases and J gave up 9 bases, with 16 bases separating them. For the CDR3, the DNA is TGTGCCAGCACTCGCGATGGAGTTGGTTCACCCCTCCACTTT. Its translation is CASTRDGVGSPLHF.

V and J are TRBV4-2 and TRBJ2-7, with 8 bases matching TRBD1. This CDR3 comprises 16 residues. Germline V CDR1 and CDR2: LGHNA, YNFKEQ. The J segment lost 2 bases and the V segment lost 3 bases, leaving 9 bases of the junction unmatched. In DNA form, the CDR3 reads TGTGCCAGCAGCCAGGTCGGACAGGGCAGGCCCTACGAGCAGTACTTC. Translated, it gives CASSQVGQGRPYEQYF.